The 28 T cell receptor beta chains below all came from one sample that was sequenced in a study of T cells in Graves' hyperthyroidism and ophthalmopathy (dated by TCRdb to 2018 to 2020). Library preparation employed multiplex PCR. Instrument on record: Illumina HiSeq 2000. The TCR beta CDR3 regions were amplified from RNA transcripts. The first round of RT-PCR for the TCR CDR3 was performed with the HTBI primer set and the Qiagen OneStep RT-PCR kit. Starting from the raw public reads, TCRdb applied fastp trimming at Q25, assembled clones with MiXCR and retained in-frame beta chains. All rows with the same CDR3 protein become a single entry with the most common DNA and genes. The sample data list approximately 430,000 distinct CDR3 sequences, and around 14% of these were observed just once. Around an eighth of the sample is held by the ten biggest clonotypes. The sequencing input was blood. Receptor source: a woman between 18 and 29 years old with Graves' hyperthyroidism.

CDR3 sequence reads: CASGQGLGGNQPQHF. As DNA, the CDR3 is TGTGCCAGTGGACAGGGACTGGGTGGCAATCAGCCCCAGCATTTT. This sequence joins TRBV19 and TRBJ1-5, with 8 bases that match TRBD1. The trim removed 8 bases at V and 2 bases at J, leaving 8 bases unmatched. The length of the CDR3 is 15 residues. Germline CDR1 reads LNHDA; CDR2 reads SQIVND (reference sequence).

This clonotype has only a few counts. This could be a read error, since a much larger clone is one nucleotide away. The chain is built from TRBV2 and TRBJ2-1; TRBD2 agrees at 8 bases. Germline V gene data show CDR1 as SNHLY and CDR2 as FYNNEI. Losses at the gene ends were 2 bases for V and 2 bases for J; bases not matched to a gene: 8. The CDR3 loop spans 17 amino acids. CDR3 nucleotides: TGTGCCAGCAGTGAATTCCGACTAGCGATAGCCTACAATGAGCAGTTCTTC. Translated: CASSEFRLAIAYNEQFF.

The genes are TRBV9 and TRBJ1-3; 9 bases are shared with TRBD1. Germline lookup yields CDR1 SGDLS and CDR2 YYNGEE. The CDR3 is 19 amino acids. The V segment lost 0 bases and the J segment 0 bases; nucleotides outside the gene matches: 10. CDR3 sequence reads: CASSVGGTGTTFSGNTIYF. The CDR3 nucleotides are TGTGCCAGCAGCGTAGGTGGGACAGGGACAACCTTCTCTGGAAACACCATATATTTT.

This chain links TRBV7-9 with TRBJ2-7; the D call may be TRBD1 or TRBD2 (6 bases each). The ends were cut back, 4 bases at V and 5 bases at J, with 18 bases in the middle. This CDR3 has 15 residues. The germline gives CDR1 SEHNR, CDR2 FQNEAQ (reference sequence). The CDR3 protein is CASSSKGDSLDEQYF. CDR3 in DNA: TGTGCCAGCAGCTCCAAGGGGGACTCTTTAGACGAGCAGTACTTC.

The chain links TRBV18 to TRBJ1-5; the D gene is possibly TRBD1 (5 bases). Trimming shortened V by 3 bases and J by 1 base, and 13 bases separated the two germline ends. The CDR3 covers 16 residues. Germline CDR1 reads KGHSH; CDR2 reads LQKENI. Here the CDR3 reads CASSPGGATSNQPQHF. The CDR3, as DNA: TGTGCCAGCTCACCCGGAGGGGCCACAAGCAATCAGCCCCAGCATTTT.

The chain links TRBV28 to TRBJ2-7; maybe TRBD1 (6 bases). The CDR3 runs 15 residues. Germline V gene data show CDR1 as MDHEN and CDR2 as SYDVKM. Trimming took 6 bases from V and 3 from J, leaving 18 bases between them. CDR3 coding DNA: TGTGCCAGCAGCGCCGGACAGTACATGAACTACGAGCAGTACTTC. Translated: CASSAGQYMNYEQYF.

This chain joins TRBV12-3 or TRBV12-4 and TRBJ2-2, with 8 bases aligning to TRBD1. V lost 5 bases and J lost 2; bases outside the gene matches: 10. The CDR3 has 17 amino acids. The CDR3 bases are TGTGCCAGCAGTCCCGGCCGGGGACAGGCAAACACCGGGGAGCTGTTTTTT. Its translation: CASSPGRGQANTGELFF.

The chain couples TRBV19 to TRBJ2-1; D call uncertain. There are 16 residues in the CDR3. The V and J ends lost 3 bases and 4 bases respectively, with 16 bases between them. CDR1 is LNHDA, CDR2 SQIVND, per germline (reference sequence). The CDR3 DNA reads as TGTGCCAGTAGTATCGGCATGGGCTCTGTTTACAATGAGCAGTTCTTC. Amino acids: CASSIGMGSVYNEQFF.

This clonotype showed up just a few times. J is TRBJ1-4 and V is TRBV12-3 or TRBV12-4; 8 bases match TRBD1. V lost 5 bases, J lost 5 bases, and 4 bases stayed unmatched. The CDR3 is 14 amino acids. CDR3 sequence: CASSPGGLNEKLFF. The CDR3 bases are TGTGCCAGCAGTCCAGGGGGCCTGAATGAAAAACTGTTTTTT.

This clonotype was seen repeatedly, ten times or more. The chain has TRBV20-1 and TRBJ1-5; no clear D gene. The CDR3 loop spans 14 amino acids. V lost 0 bases to trimming and J lost 3 bases, with 9 bases between them. Germline lookup yields CDR1 DFQATT and CDR2 SNEGSKA (reference sequence). DNA of the CDR3: TGCAGTGCTAGAGATCTAGGGTTCAATCAGCCCCAGCATTTT. This codes for CSARDLGFNQPQHF.

This clonotype was picked up many times. The gene calls are TRBV20-1 and TRBJ2-1; 8 bases line up with TRBD1. The germline V gene encodes CDR1 DFQATT and CDR2 SNEGSKA (reference sequence). There are 15 residues in the CDR3. V shed 3 bases and J 12 bases; nucleotides not matched to a gene: 16. CDR3 nucleotide sequence: TGCAGTGCTAGCCTCCGGGGGACAGGCCCGTCCGGGCAGTTCTTC. Protein sequence: CSASLRGTGPSGQFF.

This clonotype occurred many times. The chain joins TRBV20-1 to TRBJ1-1, with 10 positions matching TRBD1. The V gene end was trimmed by 0 bases and the J gene end by 9 bases; junction bases not matched to a gene: 4. The germline V gene has CDR1 DFQATT and CDR2 SNEGSKA (reference sequence). The CDR3 totals 13 residues. The DNA of the CDR3 is TGCAGTGCTAGAGACCCGACAGGGGGCCAAGCTTTCTTT. Its translation: CSARDPTGGQAFF.

J is TRBJ2-3 and V is TRBV5-1, with TRBD2 matching 8 bases. The germline V gene encodes CDR1 SGHRS and CDR2 YFSETQ. The CDR3 contains 16 residues. Trimming took 4 bases from V and 4 from J; bases not matched to a gene: 11. The CDR3 sequence: CASSPVTGGGSDTQYF. The CDR3 nucleotides are TGCGCCAGCAGCCCGGTGACTGGCGGGGGGTCAGATACGCAGTATTTT.

The chain uses TRBV19 and TRBJ2-7; 9 positions match TRBD1. Germline assignment: CDR1 LNHDA and CDR2 SQIVND (reference sequence). This CDR3 has 15 residues. Unmatched junction bases numbered 7, after V lost 4 bases and J lost 3 bases. CDR3 sequence (DNA): TGTGCCAGTAGTACCAGGACAGGGGAAGGCTACGAGCAGTACTTC. This translates into CASSTRTGEGYEQYF.

This clonotype has ten or more counts. The genes are TRBV5-1 and TRBJ1-1; possibly TRBD1 for D (5 bases). The CDR3 sequence is 17 residues long. V shed 1 base and J shed 4 bases, with 20 bases lying between them. The germline V gene encodes CDR1 SGHRS and CDR2 YFSETQ. Written as DNA, the CDR3 is TGCGCCAGCAGCTTGAATAATGTCGGTACCGGGGGCACTGAAGCTTTCTTT. This gives the protein CASSLNNVGTGGTEAFF.

A note on this clonotype: Just one base apart from a much larger clone, this may be a read error. The V and J genes are TRBV7-9 and TRBJ2-7; D call uncertain. The germline V gene has CDR1 SEHNR and CDR2 FQNEAQ (reference sequence). The CDR3 has 13 amino acids. V lost 5 bases and J 9 bases, leaving 17 bases between the germline ends. The DNA of the CDR3 is TGTGCCAGCAGCACTCCTCTGGGCAGTGCGCAGTACTTC. Translating it yields CASSTPLGSAQYF.

This clonotype was picked up a small number of times. The V call is TRBV10-3, the J call TRBJ2-7; TRBD1 is a possible D gene (6 bases). The V and J ends lost 8 bases and 2 bases respectively, with 13 bases between them. CDR3 length: 13 amino acids. Germline assignment: CDR1 ENHRY and CDR2 SYGVKD. The CDR3 here is CAIRPGQTYEQYF. The CDR3 bases are TGTGCCATCCGGCCGGGACAAACCTACGAGCAGTACTTC.

This clonotype has ten or more counts. The rearrangement links TRBV6-2 or TRBV6-3 to TRBJ2-7, with 9 nucleotides matching TRBD1. V trimming: 5 bases; J trimming: 4 bases; junction bases outside the gene matches: 9. CDR1 is MNHEY and CDR2 is SVGEGT in the germline V gene. CDR3 size: 15 residues. The CDR3, as DNA: TGTGCCAGCAGTCCTCCGGGACAGGGATATTACGAGCAGTACTTC. Its translation is CASSPPGQGYYEQYF.

In its sample, this clonotype was seen many times. The chain is built from TRBV3-1 and TRBJ1-2; maybe TRBD1 (5 bases). There are 13 residues in the CDR3. Germline V gives CDR1 LGHDT, CDR2 YNNKEL (reference sequence). The V gene lost 3 bases and the J gene lost 5 bases, with 10 bases spanning the gap. Here the CDR3 reads CASSQETAYGYTF. In DNA, the CDR3 is TGTGCCAGCAGCCAGGAGACAGCTTATGGCTACACCTTC.

V and J are TRBV20-1 and TRBJ2-5, with D unresolved. Deletions cut 6 bases from V and 2 bases from J, with 16 bases between. There are 14 residues in the CDR3. The germline V gene has CDR1 DFQATT and CDR2 SNEGSKA (reference sequence). The CDR3 nucleotides read TGCAGTGCCCCCCGTGGTGGCGTTCAAGAGACCCAGTACTTC. This sequence encodes CSAPRGGVQETQYF.

This clonotype was seen a few times. This sequence joins TRBV19 and TRBJ2-7, with D maybe TRBD2 (5 bases). Trimming took 5 bases from V and 7 from J, leaving 12 bases between them. CDR3 length: 12 residues. Germline V gives CDR1 LNHDA, CDR2 SQIVND (reference sequence). This chain's CDR3 is CASSPGSGEQYF. The CDR3 nucleotides read TGTGCCAGTAGTCCAGGCTCGGGGGAGCAGTACTTC.

This chain links TRBV28 with TRBJ2-5, with 9 bases aligning to TRBD1. Germline values: CDR1 MDHEN, CDR2 SYDVKM. The CDR3 runs to 19 residues. Germline trimming cut 3 bases from V and 3 bases from J; bases unmatched to any gene: 17. This CDR3 is CASSFPAFKGQGIEETQYF. CDR3 bases: TGTGCCAGCAGTTTTCCGGCATTTAAGGGACAGGGTATAGAAGAGACCCAGTACTTC.

This clonotype is a singleton in its sample. The CDR3 nucleotides are TGTGCCAGCAGTGGACAGCAGGGCCCAGGCTATGGCTACACCTTC. Amino acids: CASSGQQGPGYGYTF. The gene calls are TRBV6-1 and TRBJ1-2; a weak D match, TRBD1 (5 bases). CDR1 is MNHNS, CDR2 SASEGT, per germline. Trimming took off 4 bases at V and 4 bases at J, with 16 bases between the two ends. The CDR3 has 15 residues.

There are many counts of this clonotype. The chain carries TRBV7-2 and TRBJ1-1; D may be TRBD1 (6 bases). The CDR3 contains 15 residues. V dropped 0 bases and J dropped 5 bases, with 13 bases sitting between them. Germline CDR1 is SGHTA and CDR2 is FQGNSA. The CDR3: CASSLAIDRLTEAFF. CDR3 nucleotide sequence: TGTGCCAGCAGCTTAGCTATTGACAGGTTGACTGAAGCTTTCTTT.

The chain carries TRBV11-1 and TRBJ2-7, with 9 bases matching TRBD2. Trimming took 5 bases from V and 2 from J; bases not matched to a gene: 13. The CDR3 is made up of 17 amino acids. CDR1 is SGHAT and CDR2 is FQDESV in the germline V gene (reference sequence). CDR3 in DNA: TGTGCCAGCAGCCAAGAGGTAGCGGGAGCGCGGACCTACGAGCAGTACTTC. As protein: CASSQEVAGARTYEQYF.

This clonotype occurred many times. This chain joins TRBV7-2 and TRBJ2-7; 7 nucleotides match TRBD2. The V gene's germline CDR1 is SGHTA and CDR2 FQGNSA. The CDR3 extends over 17 amino acids. With 1 base clipped from V and 3 bases from J, the junction kept 12 bases outside the gene matches. Here the CDR3 reads CASSLGHPGRVYYEQYF. The CDR3 DNA is TGTGCCAGCAGCTTAGGCCACCCGGGGAGGGTCTACTACGAGCAGTACTTC. The whole variable domain, remainder taken from reference TRBV7-2 and TRBJ2-7, is GAGVSQSPSNKVTEKGKDVELRCDPISGHTALYWYRQSLGQGLEFLIYFQGNSAPDKSGLPSDRFSAERTGGSVSTLTIQRTQQEDSAVYLCASSLGHPGRVYYEQYFGPGTRLTVT.

This clonotype was seen repeatedly, ten times or more. V and J are TRBV3-1 and TRBJ2-2; no clear D gene. The germline gives CDR1 LGHDT, CDR2 YNNKEL (reference sequence). V shed 4 bases and J shed 0 bases, with 12 bases lying between them. The CDR3 length is 16 residues. CDR3 sequence: CASSPRRGSNTGELFF. Here the CDR3 DNA reads TGTGCCAGCAGCCCAAGGCGCGGTTCGAACACCGGGGAGCTGTTTTTT.

Here the CDR3 DNA reads TGTGCCAGCAGTATACTTCAGGGGGCAGGGGAAAAACTGTTTTTT. Amino acids: CASSILQGAGEKLFF. This chain joins TRBV25-1 and TRBJ1-4; the match to TRBD1 covers 8 bases. Germline CDR1 and CDR2: MGHDK and SYGVNS. The CDR3 runs to 15 residues. The V segment lost 5 bases and the J segment 8 bases; nucleotides outside the gene matches: 10.